This TCR beta chain was recorded in a study of T-cell memory formation after mild COVID-19. Regarding the study as a whole: Mostly located in CM and EM were contracting CD4+ clones, with contracting CD8+ clones located in EMRA. Several responding clones turned up in pre-infection memory, indicating that cross-reactive memory may have taken part.

V dropped 6 bases and J dropped 2; count of bases not matched to a gene: 23. CDR1 and CDR2 (germline): DFQATT, SNEGSKA (reference sequence). This CDR3 has 20 amino acids. This clonotype was detected a few times. The antigen remains unidentified. TCRdb independently ran MiXCR on the 5' RACE reads; one entry per CDR3 protein. The sample yields about half a million distinct CDR3 sequences, 18% seen once. Specimen: PBMCs or a T cell subset sorted from them (not recorded which). The sequence was collected from an adult woman who had mild COVID-19 (a few samples of this study predate the infection). Cell type and time point are not known. The chain couples TRBV20-1 to TRBJ2-3; 10 bases are shared with TRBD2. For the CDR3, the DNA is TGCAGTGCCCCAGGGAGGGGTAATAGCGGGAGGCCAAGAGTCACAGATACGCAGTATTTT. Encoded protein: CSAPGRGNSGRPRVTDTQYF.